A selection of T cell receptor beta chains follows, all from one sample in a study of T cell responses to AZD1222 COVID-19 vaccine. TCRdb's table, derived via immunoSEQ multiplex PCR, lists solely in-frame clones and lacks some. The data show about 150,000 clones, roughly 92% seen once. Material: peripheral blood, obtained on day 0 of AZD1222 vaccination. These receptors were collected from an adult in good health. The CDR3 runs from the conserved cysteine through the conserved F or W. D genes are given only for firm matches. Where a row states a size, it is once, few, many or the class of an expanded clone; other rows omit it.

size,D,V,J,DNA,CDR3
.,TRBD1,TRBV15,TRBJ2-7,TGTGCCACCAGCGTAAAGCCGGGACAGGGGGCCTACGAGCAGTACTTC,CATSVKPGQGAYEQYF
.,TRBD2,TRBV5-5,TRBJ2-2,TGTGCCAGCAGCTTGGTACTAGCGGGAGGGGACACCGGGGAGCTGTTTTTT,CASSLVLAGGDTGELFF
once,.,TRBV4-1,TRBJ2-1,TGCGCCAGCAGCTATCACAGGGCCTCCTACAATGAGCAGTTCTTC,CASSYHRASYNEQFF
.,.,TRBV6-5,TRBJ2-7,TGTGCCAGCACCTTGGGAGGGGGGTACGAGCAGTACTTC,CASTLGGGYEQYF
.,.,TRBV20-1,TRBJ1-1,TGCAGTGCTGGTGCGGGTCCGAACACTGAAGCTTTCTTT,CSAGAGPNTEAFF
.,TRBD1,TRBV30,TRBJ1-2,TGTGCCTGGTCGGGACAGCCGGATTATGGCTACACCTTC,CAWSGQPDYGYTF
.,.,TRBV2,TRBJ1-2,TGTGCCAGCAGGGCTGGGGGGGGGAGCTATGGCTACACCTTC,CASRAGGGSYGYTF
.,TRBD2,TRBV24-1,TRBJ2-3,TGTGCCACCAGTGATTTCGGGGGAGGGCCTGAGACGCAGTATTTT,CATSDFGGGPETQYF
.,.,TRBV10-3,TRBJ2-7,TGTGCCATCAGTGATACGACTAGGGACAGACCCTACGAGCAGTACTTC,CAISDTTRDRPYEQYF
.,.,TRBV6-5,TRBJ1-5,TGTGCCAGCAGTTTAGGGGGATTTGGACAGCCCCAGCATTTT,CASSLGGFGQPQHF
.,.,TRBV7-9,TRBJ1-2,TGTGCCAGCAGCTTAGCAGTGGGAGGGAATTATGGCTACACCTTC,CASSLAVGGNYGYTF
.,TRBD1,TRBV24-1,TRBJ2-1,TGTGCCACCAGTGACCCCGGGACAGGGGTCGATGAGCAGTTCTTC,CATSDPGTGVDEQFF
.,.,TRBV2,TRBJ2-3,TGTGCCAGCAGTGACGGGGTAAGAGATACGCAGTATTTT,CASSDGVRDTQYF
few,TRBD1,TRBV6-1,TRBJ1-5,TGTGCCAGTAGGGAAGGGGGCAGAGGTCAGCCCCAGCATTTT,CASREGGRGQPQHF
.,TRBD1,TRBV27,TRBJ1-4,TGTGCCAGCAGTAAGGGACAGGGGTATGAAAAACTGTTTTTT,CASSKGQGYEKLFF
.,.,TRBV2,TRBJ2-2,TGTGCCAGCAGGCCGGAGAACACCGGGGAGCTGTTTTTT,CASRPENTGELFF
.,.,TRBV19,TRBJ1-2,TGTGCCAGTAAAATTCAGGGGACTAACTATGGCTACACCTTC,CASKIQGTNYGYTF
.,TRBD1,TRBV19,TRBJ1-2,TGTGCCAGTAGTCGGTTCAGGGCGGACAGGGGGCGTCTCCGCTATGGCTACACCTTC,CASSRFRADRGRLRYGYTF
.,.,TRBV20-1,TRBJ2-3,TGCAGTGCTAAGGTGGATACGCAGTATTTT,CSAKVDTQYF
once,.,TRBV7-5,TRBJ2-3,TGTGCCAGAAGCATGGAACTAGATACGCAGTATTTT,CARSMELDTQYF
.,TRBD2,TRBV30,TRBJ2-7,TGTGCCTGGCGCAAGGCGGGGGGGAGCGAGCAGTACTTC,CAWRKAGGSEQYF
.,.,TRBV27,TRBJ2-1,TGTGCCAGCAGTTTATCGATAGGCAGTGAGCAGTTCTTC,CASSLSIGSEQFF
.,.,TRBV5-6,TRBJ1-5,TGTGCCAGCAGCTTTCGGGGCAGTTATCAGCCCCAGCATTTT,CASSFRGSYQPQHF
.,.,TRBV30,TRBJ2-7,TGTGCCTGGAGTGTGGGGGTTTCGAGCTCCTACGAGCAGTACTTC,CAWSVGVSSSYEQYF
once,TRBD1,TRBV19,TRBJ2-2,TGTGCCAGTAGTGCCCGGACAGGGAACACCGGGGAGCTGTTTTTT,CASSARTGNTGELFF
.,TRBD1,TRBV20-1,TRBJ1-1,TGCAGTGCGGACAGGGTCACTGAAGCTTTCTTT,CSADRVTEAFF
.,TRBD1,TRBV7-6,TRBJ1-2,TGTGCCAGCAGCTCACGGACAGGGGGCTGGGATGGCTACACCTTC,CASSSRTGGWDGYTF
.,.,TRBV11-2,TRBJ1-3,TGTGCCAGCAGCTTAGGCCAGGGAAGCTCTGGAAACACCATATATTTT,CASSLGQGSSGNTIYF
.,.,TRBV6-5,TRBJ1-6,TGTGCCAGCAAGTGGCAGGGACTCAATTCACCCCTCCACTTT,CASKWQGLNSPLHF
.,TRBD2,TRBV4-3,TRBJ2-5,TGCGCCAGCAGCCCCCGTGGGCGGGGGGTCTCCGGTGAGACCCAGTACTTC,CASSPRGRGVSGETQYF
.,.,TRBV6-4,TRBJ2-1,TGTGCCAGCAGTGCGCAGAGGGCCAATGAGCAGTTCTTC,CASSAQRANEQFF
.,TRBD1,TRBV2,TRBJ2-1,TGTGCCAGCAGGAAGGACAGGAGCTCCTACAATGAGCAGTTCTTC,CASRKDRSSYNEQFF
.,.,TRBV11-3,TRBJ2-3,TGTGCCAGCAGCCCGACCGCTTGGGATACGCAGTATTTT,CASSPTAWDTQYF
.,.,TRBV6-5,TRBJ2-1,TGTGCCAGCAGCCCCCGGGGGAGCTCCTACAATGAGCAGTTCTTC,CASSPRGSSYNEQFF
.,TRBD1,TRBV15,TRBJ1-2,TGTGCCACCAGCAGAGGTGGGACAGGGGACTATGGCTACACCTTC,CATSRGGTGDYGYTF
once,.,TRBV12-5,TRBJ1-6,TGTGCTAGTGGTTTGGGGCAGCGAAATTCACCCCTCCACTTT,CASGLGQRNSPLHF
.,TRBD1,TRBV5-1,TRBJ1-2,TGCGCCAGCAGCTCGGGACAGGGGATCTATGGCTACACCTTC,CASSSGQGIYGYTF
.,TRBD2,TRBV11-2,TRBJ2-4,TGTGCCAGCAGCTCACAGCGCCCACCGGGGGGGACGACCAAAAACATTCAGTACTTC,CASSSQRPPGGTTKNIQYF
.,.,TRBV7-6,TRBJ1-6,TGTGCCAGCAGCCCCCGGGGAGGGGCCGGGAAGAATTCACCCCTCCACTTT,CASSPRGGAGKNSPLHF
.,.,TRBV2,TRBJ1-2,TGTGCCAGCAGTGAACAAATTAGGGCCGGGTCTAACTATGGCTACACCTTC,CASSEQIRAGSNYGYTF
once,TRBD1,TRBV29-1,TRBJ1-2,TGCAGCGTTGAGGGGACAGGGGGCAGATTTAACTATGGCTACACCTTC,CSVEGTGGRFNYGYTF
once,TRBD1,TRBV3-1/TRBV3-2,TRBJ1-5,TGTGCCAGCAGCCGCTCGGGACAGGCTTACAATCAGCCCCAGCATTTT,CASSRSGQAYNQPQHF
.,.,TRBV18,TRBJ2-3,TGTGCCAGCTCACCACTTAGCACAGATACGCAGTATTTT,CASSPLSTDTQYF
.,.,TRBV18,TRBJ2-1,TGTGCCAGCTCACCGCCGGCCCGCCAGGGGGGCAATGAGCAGTTCTTC,CASSPPARQGGNEQFF
.,.,TRBV13,TRBJ2-7,TGTGCCAGCAGCTTAAGGAACTCCTACGAGCAGTACTTC,CASSLRNSYEQYF
.,TRBD1,TRBV14,TRBJ1-2,TGTGCCAGCAGCAGGACAGGGGCCATCTATGGCTACACCTTC,CASSRTGAIYGYTF
.,.,TRBV18,TRBJ1-6,TGTGCCAGCTCACCGCTGGGCTCCTATAATTCACCCCTCCACTTT,CASSPLGSYNSPLHF
.,.,TRBV19,TRBJ1-1,TGTGCCAGTAGTATTGTGGGCATGAACACTGAAGCTTTCTTT,CASSIVGMNTEAFF
few,TRBD2,TRBV6-5,TRBJ2-7,TGTGCCAGCAGTTGGGGACTAGCCAAATACGAGCAGTACTTC,CASSWGLAKYEQYF
.,.,TRBV10-3,TRBJ1-1,TGTGCCATCAGTGAAGTGCGAACTGAAGCTTTCTTT,CAISEVRTEAFF
once,TRBD1,TRBV14,TRBJ1-2,TGTGCCAGCAGCCACCAACAGGGGAAGTATGGCTACACCTTC,CASSHQQGKYGYTF
.,TRBD1,TRBV4-1,TRBJ1-2,TGCGCCAGCAGCCAAGATGTGGACAGGGGGAGGTATGGCTACACCTTC,CASSQDVDRGRYGYTF
few,TRBD2,TRBV5-1,TRBJ2-1,TGCGCCAGCAGCGTGACTAGCGGGGGGAACAATGAGCAGTTCTTC,CASSVTSGGNNEQFF
.,TRBD1,TRBV6-5,TRBJ1-1,TGTGCCAGCAGTTCAATACCAGGACAGGGGAACACTGAAGCTTTCTTT,CASSSIPGQGNTEAFF
.,.,TRBV9,TRBJ1-1,TGTGCCAGCAGCACACGGACAGTGAACACTGAAGCTTTCTTT,CASSTRTVNTEAFF
once,TRBD2,TRBV3-1/TRBV3-2,TRBJ2-2,TGTGCCAGCAGCCCCCGGGGGGACACCGGGGAGCTGTTTTTT,CASSPRGDTGELFF
.,.,TRBV4-1,TRBJ1-4,TGCGCCAGCAGCTCTCGGACAGCCCGAGATGAAAAACTGTTTTTT,CASSSRTARDEKLFF